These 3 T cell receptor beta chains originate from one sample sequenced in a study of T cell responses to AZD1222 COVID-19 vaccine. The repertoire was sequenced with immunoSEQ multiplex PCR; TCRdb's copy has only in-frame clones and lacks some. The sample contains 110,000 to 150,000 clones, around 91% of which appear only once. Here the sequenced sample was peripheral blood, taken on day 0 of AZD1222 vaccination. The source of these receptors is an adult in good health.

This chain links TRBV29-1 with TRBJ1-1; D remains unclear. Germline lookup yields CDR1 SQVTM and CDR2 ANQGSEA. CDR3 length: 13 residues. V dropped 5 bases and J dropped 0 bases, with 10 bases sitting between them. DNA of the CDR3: TGCAGCGTTTTGCGGCAGTTGAACACTGAAGCTTTCTTT. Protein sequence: CSVLRQLNTEAFF. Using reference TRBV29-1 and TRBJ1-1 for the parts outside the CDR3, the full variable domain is SAVISQKPSRDICQRGTSLTIQCQVDSQVTMMFWYRQQPGQSLTLIATANQGSEATYESGFVIDKFPISRPNLTFSTLTVSNMSPEDSSIYLCSVLRQLNTEAFFGQGTRLTVV.

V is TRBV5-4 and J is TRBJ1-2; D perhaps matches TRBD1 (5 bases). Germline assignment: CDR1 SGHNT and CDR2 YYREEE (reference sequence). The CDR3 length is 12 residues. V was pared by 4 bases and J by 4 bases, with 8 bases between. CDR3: CASSQGLYGYTF. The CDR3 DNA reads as TGTGCCAGCAGCCAGGGACTCTATGGCTACACCTTC. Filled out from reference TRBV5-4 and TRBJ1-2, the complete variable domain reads ETGVTQSPTHLIKTRGQQVTLRCSSQSGHNTVSWYQQALGQGPQFIFQYYREEENGRGNFPPRFSGLQFPNYSSELNVNALELDDSALYLCASSQGLYGYTFGSGTRLTVV.

The CDR3 DNA reads as TGTGCCAGCAGCCGAACACCTAACACTGAAGCTTTCTTT. Residues: CASSRTPNTEAFF. The chain links TRBV7-2 to TRBJ1-1; no clear D gene. Germline CDR1 SGHTA, CDR2 FQGNSA. Trimming pared 5 bases from V and 2 bases from J, leaving 9 bases between. CDR3 length: 13 residues.